This T cell receptor beta chain comes out of a study of cytomegalovirus exposure and HLA in healthy donors. Turning to this clone: The antigen is unknown.

Study-wide findings and caveats: High specificity and sensitivity for cytomegalovirus status were reported for the classifier.

Researchers ran the PCR with 60 Vbeta and 13 Jbeta primers. TCRdb keeps only in-frame clones here, not all; method: immunoSEQ multiplex PCR. The repertoire holds about 230,000 clones, over 75% seen once, with about 0.47% in the top ten. The germline V gene encodes CDR1 LNHDA and CDR2 SQIVND (reference sequence). This CDR3 has 14 amino acids. Trimming left V 5 bases short and J 3 bases short, with 13 bases between. The receptor's source is a boy between 10 and 17 years old in good health and CMV-seronegative. The gene calls are TRBV19 and TRBJ1-1; no clear D gene. The material sequenced was PBMCs. CDR3 sequence (DNA): TGTGCCAGTAGTCCCCCGGAGGTGGACACTGAAGCTTTCTTT. It translates to CASSPPEVDTEAFF.